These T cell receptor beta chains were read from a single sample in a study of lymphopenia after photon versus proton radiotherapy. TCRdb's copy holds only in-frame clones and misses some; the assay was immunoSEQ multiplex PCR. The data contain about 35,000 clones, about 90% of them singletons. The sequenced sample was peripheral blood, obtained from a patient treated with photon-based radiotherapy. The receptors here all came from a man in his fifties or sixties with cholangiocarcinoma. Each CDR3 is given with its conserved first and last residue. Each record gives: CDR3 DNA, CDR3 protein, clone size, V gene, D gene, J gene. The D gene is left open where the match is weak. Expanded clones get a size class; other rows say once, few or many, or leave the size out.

TGTGCCAGCAGCTTTAACAGGGGGCAAGAGACCCAGTACTTC	CASSFNRGQETQYF	once	TRBV7-2	TRBD1	TRBJ2-5
TGTGCCAGCTCACCAAGGCAGGGAATAGATACGCAGTATTTT	CASSPRQGIDTQYF	-	TRBV18	-	TRBJ2-3
TGCAGCGTTTCCGGGACACCGGCGACCTACGAGCAGTACTTC	CSVSGTPATYEQYF	-	TRBV29-1	-	TRBJ2-7
TGTGCCAGCAACGGGAGGGCCGGGGAGCAGTACTTC	CASNGRAGEQYF	-	TRBV5-6	TRBD2	TRBJ2-7
TGTGCCAGCAGTCGAGACGGAGATAATTCACCCCTCCACTTT	CASSRDGDNSPLHF	-	TRBV6-5	-	TRBJ1-6
TGTGCCAGCAGCTTAGACCCGTACCCCTACGAGCAGTACTTC	CASSLDPYPYEQYF	-	TRBV11-2	-	TRBJ2-7
TGTGCCAGCAGTGAAGCTAGCACCGGGGAGCTGTTTTTT	CASSEASTGELFF	-	TRBV2	-	TRBJ2-2
TGTGCCAGCAGCTTAACAGGGTTGGTTTTCACCGGGGAGCTGTTTTTT	CASSLTGLVFTGELFF	-	TRBV7-9	-	TRBJ2-2
TGTGCCAGTACCCCGGGGGGCGCGAACACCGGGGAGCTGTTTTTT	CASTPGGANTGELFF	-	TRBV7-2	-	TRBJ2-2
TGTGCCAGTAGACTAGGGACAGGGGGCCAATCACCCCTCCACTTT	CASRLGTGGQSPLHF	-	TRBV19	TRBD1	TRBJ1-6
TGTGCCAGCTCACCGGCTAGGGCGGCCCGAAACACCATATATTTT	CASSPARAARNTIYF	once	TRBV18	-	TRBJ1-3
TGCGCCAGCAGCCAAGAAGTCCTGAACACTGAAGCTTTCTTT	CASSQEVLNTEAFF	-	TRBV4-1	-	TRBJ1-1
TGTGCCAGTAGTCCCCGGATAGGATGGGAAAAACTGTTTTTT	CASSPRIGWEKLFF	-	TRBV19	-	TRBJ1-4
TGTGCCAGCAGCGAGGACAGGGCTGAAGCTTTCTTT	CASSEDRAEAFF	-	TRBV11-1	TRBD1	TRBJ1-1
TGTGCCAGTAGTAGGGCGGAAAATGAAAAACTGTTTTTT	CASSRAENEKLFF	once	TRBV19	-	TRBJ1-4
TGCGCCAGCAGCTTGCGGGAACCCTACACAGATACGCAGTATTTT	CASSLREPYTDTQYF	-	TRBV5-1	-	TRBJ2-3
TGTGCCATCAGTGTCGGGGAGACCCAGTACTTC	CAISVGETQYF	-	TRBV10-3	-	TRBJ2-5
TGTGCCAGCAGCTTAGGGACAGGGAACTACGAGCAGTACTTC	CASSLGTGNYEQYF	once	TRBV11-2	TRBD1	TRBJ2-7
TGTGCCAGCAGCGACAGCGGGGTCCCAGGGACCCAGTACTTC	CASSDSGVPGTQYF	once	TRBV14	TRBD2	TRBJ2-5
TGCGCCAGCCGGGGGACAGTCGGCACAGATACGCAGTATTTT	CASRGTVGTDTQYF	-	TRBV5-1	-	TRBJ2-3
TGTGCCAGCAGTCCCGACCACTCACTAGGTGGAAGTTACGAGCAGTACTTC	CASSPDHSLGGSYEQYF	few	TRBV27	-	TRBJ2-7
TGTGCCATCTCAGGACTAGCGGGAGGGGAGACCCAGTACTTC	CAISGLAGGETQYF	-	TRBV10-3	TRBD2	TRBJ2-5
TGCGCCAGCAGTGAGGTGGGGGCCGAGAACACTGAAGCTTTCTTT	CASSEVGAENTEAFF	-	TRBV10-2	-	TRBJ1-1
TGTGCCAGCAGCATCGGACCGAGCTCTGGAAACACCATATATTTT	CASSIGPSSGNTIYF	-	TRBV5-6	-	TRBJ1-3
TGTGCCAGCAGGAACCGGGACCTCATCGATGAGCAGTTCTTC	CASRNRDLIDEQFF	-	TRBV28	-	TRBJ2-1
TGTGCCAGCAGTGTAGAGACCAAGGGGACTCGGCGGGAGACCCAGTACTTC	CASSVETKGTRRETQYF	-	TRBV28	-	TRBJ2-5